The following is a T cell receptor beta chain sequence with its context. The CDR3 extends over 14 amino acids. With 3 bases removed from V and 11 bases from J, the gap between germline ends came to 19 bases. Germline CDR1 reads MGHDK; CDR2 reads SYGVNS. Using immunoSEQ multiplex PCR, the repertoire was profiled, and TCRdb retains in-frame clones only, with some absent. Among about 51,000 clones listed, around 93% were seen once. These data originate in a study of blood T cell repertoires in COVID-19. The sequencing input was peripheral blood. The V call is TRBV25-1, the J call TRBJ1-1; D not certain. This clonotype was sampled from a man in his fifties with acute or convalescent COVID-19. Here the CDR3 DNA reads TGTGCCAGCAGTGACCTACGCGGCTTTCCCCAGGCTTTCTTT. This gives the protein CASSDLRGFPQAFF.